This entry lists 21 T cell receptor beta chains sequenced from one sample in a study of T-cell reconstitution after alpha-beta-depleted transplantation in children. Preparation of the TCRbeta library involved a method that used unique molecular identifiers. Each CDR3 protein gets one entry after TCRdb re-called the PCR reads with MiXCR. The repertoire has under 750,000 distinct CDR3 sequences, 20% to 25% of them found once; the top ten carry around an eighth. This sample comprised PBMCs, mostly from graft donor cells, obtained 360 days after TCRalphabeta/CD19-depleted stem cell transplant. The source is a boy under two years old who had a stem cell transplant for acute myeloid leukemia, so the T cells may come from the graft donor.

DNA for the CDR3: TGTGCCAGCAGTTATGGTGGACAGGGCCAAAACATTCAGTACTTC. Translating gives CASSYGGQGQNIQYF. This sequence joins TRBV6-5 and TRBJ2-4, with 8 bases fitting TRBD1. The V gene end was trimmed by 3 bases and the J gene end by 5 bases; junction bases not matched to a gene: 6. CDR1 and CDR2 (germline): MNHEY, SVGAGI. The CDR3 consists of 15 residues.

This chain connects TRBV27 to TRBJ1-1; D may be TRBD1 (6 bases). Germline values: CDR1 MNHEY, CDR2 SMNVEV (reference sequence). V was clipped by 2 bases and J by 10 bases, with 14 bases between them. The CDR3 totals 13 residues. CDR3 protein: CASSLSGGRVAFF. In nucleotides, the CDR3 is TGTGCCAGCAGTTTAAGTGGGGGGCGAGTAGCTTTCTTT.

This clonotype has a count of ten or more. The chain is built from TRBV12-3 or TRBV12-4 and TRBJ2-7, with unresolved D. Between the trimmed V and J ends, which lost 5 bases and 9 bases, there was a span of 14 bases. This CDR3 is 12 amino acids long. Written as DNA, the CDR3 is TGTGCCAGCAGTACCCCCAACAGCCTGCAGTACTTC. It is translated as CASSTPNSLQYF.

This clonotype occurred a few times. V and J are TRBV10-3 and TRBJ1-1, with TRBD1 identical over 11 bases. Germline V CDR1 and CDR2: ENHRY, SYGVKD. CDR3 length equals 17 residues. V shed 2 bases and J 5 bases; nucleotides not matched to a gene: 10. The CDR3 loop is CAISEPGGTGGRTEAFF. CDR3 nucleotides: TGTGCCATCAGTGAGCCCGGAGGGACAGGGGGAAGGACTGAAGCTTTCTTT.

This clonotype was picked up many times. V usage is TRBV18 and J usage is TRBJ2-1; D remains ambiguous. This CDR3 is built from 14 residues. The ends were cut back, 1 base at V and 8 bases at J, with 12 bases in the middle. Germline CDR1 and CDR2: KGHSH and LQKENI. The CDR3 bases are TGTGCCAGCTCACCACGCCTGAAAGACGATGAGCAGTTCTTC. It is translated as CASSPRLKDDEQFF.

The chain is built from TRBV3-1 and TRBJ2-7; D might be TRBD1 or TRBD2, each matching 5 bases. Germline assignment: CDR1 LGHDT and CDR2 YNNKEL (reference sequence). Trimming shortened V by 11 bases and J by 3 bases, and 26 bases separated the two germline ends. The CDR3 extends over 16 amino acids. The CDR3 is CAYGTVEISEFYEQYV. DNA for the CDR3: TGTGCCTACGGGACGGTCGAGATTTCTGAATTCTACGAGCAGTACGTC.

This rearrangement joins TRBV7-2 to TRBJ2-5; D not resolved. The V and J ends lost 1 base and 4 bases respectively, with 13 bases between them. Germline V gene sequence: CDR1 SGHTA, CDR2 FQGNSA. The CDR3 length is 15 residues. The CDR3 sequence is CASSLGYSVPETQYF. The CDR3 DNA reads TGTGCCAGCAGCTTAGGTTATTCGGTGCCAGAGACCCAGTACTTC.

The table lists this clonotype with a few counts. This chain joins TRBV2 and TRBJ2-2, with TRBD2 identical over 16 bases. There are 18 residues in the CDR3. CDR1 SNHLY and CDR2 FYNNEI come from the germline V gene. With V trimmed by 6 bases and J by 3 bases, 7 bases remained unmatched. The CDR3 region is CASSPGLAGGPYTGELFF. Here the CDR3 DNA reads TGTGCCAGCAGCCCGGGACTAGCGGGGGGGCCGTACACCGGGGAGCTGTTTTTT.

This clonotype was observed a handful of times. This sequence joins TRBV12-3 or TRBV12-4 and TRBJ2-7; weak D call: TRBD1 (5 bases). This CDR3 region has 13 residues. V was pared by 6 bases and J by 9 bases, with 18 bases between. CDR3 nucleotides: TGTGCCAGCAGACACGATTCAGGGATAGTGCAGTACTTC. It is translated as CASRHDSGIVQYF.

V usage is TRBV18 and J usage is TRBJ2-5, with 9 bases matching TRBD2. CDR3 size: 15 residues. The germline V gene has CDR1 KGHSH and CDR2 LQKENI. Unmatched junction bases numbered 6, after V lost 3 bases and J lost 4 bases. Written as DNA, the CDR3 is TGTGCCAGCTCACCGGTTGCGGGGGGGCGAGAGACCCAGTACTTC. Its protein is CASSPVAGGRETQYF.

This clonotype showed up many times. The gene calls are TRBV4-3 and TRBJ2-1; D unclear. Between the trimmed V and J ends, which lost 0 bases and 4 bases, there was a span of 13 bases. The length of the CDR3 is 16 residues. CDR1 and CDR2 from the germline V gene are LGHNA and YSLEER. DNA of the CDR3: TGCGCCAGCAGCCAAGATCCCGCGCCTCTATACAATGAGCAGTTCTTC. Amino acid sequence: CASSQDPAPLYNEQFF.

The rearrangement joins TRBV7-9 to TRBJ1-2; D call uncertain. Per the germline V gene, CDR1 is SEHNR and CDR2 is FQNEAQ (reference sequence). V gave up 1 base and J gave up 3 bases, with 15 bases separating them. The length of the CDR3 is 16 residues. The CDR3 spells CASSLERQAVYYGYTF. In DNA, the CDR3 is TGTGCCAGCAGCTTAGAGAGGCAGGCGGTTTACTATGGCTACACCTTC. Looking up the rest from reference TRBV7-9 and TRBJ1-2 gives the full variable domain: DTGVSQNPRHKITKRGQNVTFRCDPISEHNRLYWYRQTLGQGPEFLTYFQNEAQLEKSRLLSDRFSAERPKGSFSTLEIQRTEQGDSAMYLCASSLERQAVYYGYTFGSGTRLTVV.

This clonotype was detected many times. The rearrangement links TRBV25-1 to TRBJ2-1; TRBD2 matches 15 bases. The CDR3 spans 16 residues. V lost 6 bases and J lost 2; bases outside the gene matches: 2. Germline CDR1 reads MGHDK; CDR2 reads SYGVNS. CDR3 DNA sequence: TGTGCCAGCAGGAGGACTAGCGGGGGGGCCTACAATGAGCAGTTCTTC. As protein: CASRRTSGGAYNEQFF.

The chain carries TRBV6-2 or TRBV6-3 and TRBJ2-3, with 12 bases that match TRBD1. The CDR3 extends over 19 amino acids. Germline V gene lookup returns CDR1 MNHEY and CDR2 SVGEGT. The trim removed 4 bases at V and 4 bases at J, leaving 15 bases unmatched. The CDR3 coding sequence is TGTGCCAGCAGTTTTCCCGGGACAGGGGGCGCGAGGGGCGCAGATACGCAGTATTTT. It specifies CASSFPGTGGARGADTQYF.

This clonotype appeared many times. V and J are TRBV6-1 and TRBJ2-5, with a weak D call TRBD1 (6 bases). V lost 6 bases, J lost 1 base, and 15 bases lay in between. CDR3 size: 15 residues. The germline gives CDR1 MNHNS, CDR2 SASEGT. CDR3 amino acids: CASSDLGAAQETQYF. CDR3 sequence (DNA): TGTGCCAGCAGCGACCTGGGGGCGGCCCAAGAGACCCAGTACTTC.

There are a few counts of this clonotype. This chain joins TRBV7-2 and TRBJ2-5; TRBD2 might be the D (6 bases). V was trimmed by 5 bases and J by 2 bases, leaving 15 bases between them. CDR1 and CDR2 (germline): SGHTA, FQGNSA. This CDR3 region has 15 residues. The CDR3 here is CASSRLGGSQETQYF. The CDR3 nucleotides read TGTGCCAGCAGCCGCCTGGGAGGTTCTCAAGAGACCCAGTACTTC.

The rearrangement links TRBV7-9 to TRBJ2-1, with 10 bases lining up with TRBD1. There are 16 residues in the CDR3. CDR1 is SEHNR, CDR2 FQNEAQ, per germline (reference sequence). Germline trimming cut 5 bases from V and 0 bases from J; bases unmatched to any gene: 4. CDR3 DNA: TGTGCCAGCAGCACCAGGACAGGGGGCTCCTACAATGAGCAGTTCTTC. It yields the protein CASSTRTGGSYNEQFF.

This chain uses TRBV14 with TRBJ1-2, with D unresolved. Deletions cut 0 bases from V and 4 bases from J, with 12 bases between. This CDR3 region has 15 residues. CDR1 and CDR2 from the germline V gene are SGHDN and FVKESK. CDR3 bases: TGTGCCAGCAGCCAAGATCGGCGAGGAATCTATGGCTACACCTTC. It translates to CASSQDRRGIYGYTF.

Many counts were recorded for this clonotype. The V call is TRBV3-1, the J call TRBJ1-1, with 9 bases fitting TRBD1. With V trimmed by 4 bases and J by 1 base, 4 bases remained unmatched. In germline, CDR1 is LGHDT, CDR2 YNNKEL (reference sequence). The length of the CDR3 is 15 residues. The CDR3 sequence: CASSPWTGENTEAFF. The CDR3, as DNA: TGTGCCAGCAGCCCCTGGACAGGGGAGAACACTGAAGCTTTCTTT.

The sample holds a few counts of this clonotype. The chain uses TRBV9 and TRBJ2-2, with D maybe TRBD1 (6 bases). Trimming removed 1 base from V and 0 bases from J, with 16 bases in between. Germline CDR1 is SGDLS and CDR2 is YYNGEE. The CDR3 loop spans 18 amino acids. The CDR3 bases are TGTGCCAGCAGCGTATACCGGGACATAACTGCGAACACCGGGGAGCTGTTTTTT. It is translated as CASSVYRDITANTGELFF.

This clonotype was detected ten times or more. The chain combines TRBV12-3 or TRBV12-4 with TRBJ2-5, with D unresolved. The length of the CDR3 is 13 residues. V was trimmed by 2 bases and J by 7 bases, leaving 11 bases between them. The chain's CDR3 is CASSLTRGGTQYF. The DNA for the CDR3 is TGTGCCAGCAGTTTAACCCGCGGTGGGACCCAGTACTTC.